This T cell receptor (beta chain) originates from a study of blood T cell repertoires in COVID-19. Sequencing was performed with immunoSEQ multiplex PCR; in TCRdb, only in-frame clones are kept and a portion is missing. The sample contains 95,000 to 150,000 clones, 85% of which appear only once. The germline V gene encodes CDR1 MNHEY and CDR2 SMNVEV (reference sequence). CDR3 size: 15 residues. The V segment lost 4 bases and the J segment 9 bases; nucleotides outside the gene matches: 9. V gene TRBV27 combines with J gene TRBJ2-1, with 10 bases aligning to TRBD1. This clonotype was obtained from a man aged 60-69 years with acute or convalescent COVID-19. The material sequenced was peripheral blood. The CDR3 region is CASSSGQGLAGEQFF. DNA for the CDR3: TGTGCCAGCAGTTCGGGACAGGGGCTAGCGGGTGAGCAGTTCTTC.